Listed here are 23 T cell receptor beta chains from one sample, sequenced in a study of shared clonotypes between healthy human individuals. Sequencing used immunoSEQ multiplex PCR; TCRdb keeps in-frame clones, though not all of them. The repertoire has millions of clones, 95% of them found once; the top ten carry 0.13%. The sample comprised naive CD4+ T cells sorted from blood. The subset here: CD45RA+ positively selected. These TCRs come from a man between 18 and 29 years old in good health.

This clone was counted a few times. The sample carries other DNA sequences with the same CDR3. The chain has TRBV7-2 and TRBJ2-2; no reliable D call. The CDR3 covers 12 residues. Germline-derived CDR1 and CDR2 are SGHTA and FQGNSA. The V end was cut by 5 bases, the J end by 3 bases, with 4 bases between. CDR3 residues: CASSLHTGELFF. The CDR3 DNA follows: TGTGCCAGCAGCCTCCACACCGGGGAGCTGTTTTTT.

This chain uses TRBV2 with TRBJ2-1, with D possibly TRBD1 on 6 matching bases. With 6 bases removed from V and 4 bases from J, the gap between germline ends came to 10 bases. CDR1 and CDR2 from the germline V gene are SNHLY and FYNNEI. The CDR3 extends over 13 amino acids. This chain's CDR3 is CASRGGQYNEQFF. CDR3 DNA: TGTGCCAGCAGGGGCGGACAGTACAATGAGCAGTTCTTC.

This chain uses TRBV18 with TRBJ1-1; D is unresolved. Trimming left V 5 bases short and J 4 bases short, with 11 bases between. The CDR3 extends over 13 amino acids. CDR1 is KGHSH and CDR2 is LQKENI in the germline V gene. The CDR3 nucleotides read TGTGCCAGCTCATACACCCTTGGCACTGAAGCTTTCTTT. Amino acids: CASSYTLGTEAFF.

The rearrangement uses TRBV2 and TRBJ1-1, with a weak D call TRBD1 (6 bases). Germline values: CDR1 SNHLY, CDR2 FYNNEI. The V and J ends lost 6 bases and 0 bases respectively, with 14 bases between them. The CDR3 consists of 15 residues. This CDR3 reads CASSRGKKVNTEAFF. In DNA, the CDR3 is TGTGCCAGCAGCAGGGGTAAAAAGGTGAACACTGAAGCTTTCTTT.

J is TRBJ2-5 and V is TRBV9; tentatively, D is TRBD2 (6 bases). The CDR3 covers 16 residues. Germline values: CDR1 SGDLS, CDR2 YYNGEE. V was cut by 1 base and J by 5 bases, with 18 bases left in between. CDR3 sequence (DNA): TGTGCCAGCAGCGTATGGGGGGACCAAGCTTTCGAGACCCAGTACTTC. Residues: CASSVWGDQAFETQYF.

The chain links TRBV29-1 to TRBJ2-7; the D gene is possibly TRBD1 (5 bases). In germline, CDR1 is SQVTM, CDR2 ANQGSEA. Trimming removed 4 bases from V and 3 bases from J, with 10 bases in between. This CDR3 has 12 amino acids. The DNA for the CDR3 is TGCAGCGTTGTCCAGGGTCTCTACGAGCAGTACTTC. It yields the protein CSVVQGLYEQYF.

The chain uses TRBV4-2 and TRBJ1-1; the D is unclear. Trimming pared 1 base from V and 2 bases from J, leaving 14 bases between. Germline loops: CDR1 LGHNA, CDR2 YNFKEQ. The CDR3 has 16 residues. The CDR3 region is CASSQGNTVLNTEAFF. The CDR3, as DNA: TGTGCCAGCAGCCAAGGAAACACCGTACTAAACACTGAAGCTTTCTTT.

The rearrangement joins TRBV29-1 to TRBJ1-3; 7 nucleotides align to TRBD1. CDR1 is SQVTM, CDR2 ANQGSEA, per germline. The CDR3 covers 14 residues. After removal of 7 bases from V and 0 bases from J, the junction contained 6 bases not matched to a gene. The CDR3 nucleotides read TGCAGCGATATGGGACAGACCTCTGGAAACACCATATATTTT. The encoded protein is CSDMGQTSGNTIYF.

This chain uses TRBV5-4 with TRBJ2-7, with D perhaps TRBD2 (6 bases). CDR1 SGHNT and CDR2 YYREEE come from the germline V gene (reference sequence). Trimming removed 4 bases from V and 4 bases from J, with 15 bases in between. The length of the CDR3 is 14 residues. CDR3 sequence (DNA): TGTGCCAGCAGCGCGGGACTCGGGCTATACGAGCAGTACTTC. Translated, it gives CASSAGLGLYEQYF.

The gene calls are TRBV5-8 and TRBJ2-5; 8 bases map to TRBD1. CDR1 SGHTS and CDR2 YDEGEE come from the germline V gene. The trim removed 0 bases at V and 5 bases at J, leaving 6 bases unmatched. CDR3 size: 15 residues. The CDR3 reads CASSLGTGIRETQYF. The CDR3 region has the DNA TGTGCCAGCAGCTTGGGGACAGGGATACGGGAGACCCAGTACTTC.

CDR3 loop: CASGRDRVTEQYF. CDR3 in DNA: TGTGCCAGCGGCCGGGACAGGGTTACCGAGCAGTACTTC. The V gene is TRBV5-4, the J gene TRBJ2-7; TRBD1 matches 9 bases. The J segment lost 6 bases and the V segment lost 7 bases, leaving 8 bases of the junction unmatched. The CDR3 sequence is 13 residues long. Germline-derived CDR1 and CDR2 are SGHNT and YYREEE (reference sequence).

This clone is a singleton in its sample. The chain is built from TRBV30 and TRBJ2-1; D remains unclear. V lost 2 bases, J lost 4 bases, and 9 bases lay in between. CDR1 is GTSNPN and CDR2 is SVGIG in the germline V gene (reference sequence). There are 13 residues in the CDR3. The CDR3 DNA reads as TGTGCCTGGAGTCCAGCCCGATACAATGAGCAGTTCTTC. Encoded protein: CAWSPARYNEQFF. Full variable domain (missing parts from reference TRBV30 and TRBJ2-1): SQTIHQWPATLVQPVGSPLSLECTVEGTSNPNLYWYRQAAGRGLQLLFYSVGIGQISSEVPQNLSASRPQDRQFILSSKKLLLSDSGFYLCAWSPARYNEQFFGPGTRLTVL.

The chain joins TRBV27 to TRBJ2-2; 15 bases align to TRBD2. Germline CDR1 is MNHEY and CDR2 is SMNVEV (reference sequence). The CDR3 length is 19 residues. With 4 bases clipped from V and 4 bases from J, the junction kept 10 bases outside the gene matches. DNA of the CDR3: TGTGCCAGCAGTTCACGGACTAGCGGGAGGGTACGAAGCACCGGGGAGCTGTTTTTT. Its protein product is CASSSRTSGRVRSTGELFF.

Note on this clone: This may come from a read error, since a much larger clone is one base off. The CDR3 reads CASSYQVNTEAFF. The CDR3, as DNA: TGTGCCAGCAGTTATCAGGTGAACACTGAAGCTTTCTTT. This chain joins TRBV6-5 and TRBJ1-1; D not resolved. The CDR3 consists of 13 residues. V was shortened by 3 bases and J by 0 bases, with 5 bases between the two germline ends. Germline CDR1 reads MNHEY; CDR2 reads SVGAGI.

The chain is built from TRBV28 and TRBJ1-4; TRBD1 is a possible D gene (6 bases). Germline-derived CDR1 and CDR2 are MDHEN and SYDVKM. The ends were cut back, 6 bases at V and 3 bases at J, with 14 bases in the middle. CDR3 length equals 15 residues. CDR3 bases: TGTGCCAGCAGGACGCAGGGGCAGGCTAATGAAAAACTGTTTTTT. It specifies CASRTQGQANEKLFF.

The V and J genes are TRBV12-5 and TRBJ2-1, with 12 bases lining up with TRBD1. This CDR3 is built from 13 residues. Per the germline V gene, CDR1 is LGHNT and CDR2 is FRNRAP. The CDR3 here is CASRDRGPNEQFF. The DNA for the CDR3 is TGTGCCTCCCGGGACAGGGGGCCCAATGAGCAGTTCTTC.

In DNA form, the CDR3 reads TGTGCCAGCAGCTTAGTAACGGGACTAGCCTCCTACGAGCAGTACTTC. Amino acid sequence: CASSLVTGLASYEQYF. The rearrangement uses TRBV7-9 and TRBJ2-7; 9 bases align to TRBD2. The CDR3 runs 16 residues. Germline CDR1 SEHNR, CDR2 FQNEAQ (reference sequence). V lost 1 base, J lost 0 bases, and 4 bases stayed unmatched.

The J gene is TRBJ1-1, the V gene TRBV11-2; D remains unclear. CDR3 length: 14 amino acids. V was pared by 4 bases and J by 4 bases, with 13 bases between. Germline-derived CDR1 and CDR2 are SGHAT and FQNNGV. CDR3 bases: TGTGCCAGCAGCTATACGGGAGCGGGCACTGAAGCTTTCTTT. Translating it yields CASSYTGAGTEAFF.

The chain uses TRBV2 and TRBJ1-1; tentatively, D is TRBD1 (5 bases). CDR3 size: 15 residues. V was clipped by 8 bases and J by 0 bases, with 16 bases between them. Germline CDR1 reads SNHLY; CDR2 reads FYNNEI. The CDR3 region is CASSWGQSLNTEAFF. The CDR3 DNA reads TGTGCCAGCTCCTGGGGCCAGAGCCTGAACACTGAAGCTTTCTTT.

Turning to this clone: A read error may account for a junction end that differs from germline. This rearrangement joins TRBV30 to TRBJ1-4; 9 nucleotides line up with TRBD1. The V gene's germline CDR1 is GTSNPN and CDR2 SVGIG (reference sequence). The CDR3 consists of 11 residues. As DNA, the CDR3 is TGTGCCTGGAGAGCTCGGGACAGGGCAATTTTT. As protein: CAWRARDRAIF.

On this clone itself: At one end the junction does not follow the germline gene, possibly because of a read error. The rearrangement uses TRBV7-7 and TRBJ1-3; 11 bases are a match to TRBD1. From germline, CDR1 is SSHAT and CDR2 FNYEAQ (reference sequence). This CDR3 comprises 14 residues. The CDR3 here is CASSAGQGGTTIYF. Written as DNA, the CDR3 is TGTGCTAGCAGCGCGGGACAGGGGGGTACCACCATATATTTT.

V is TRBV9 and J is TRBJ2-7; 8 bases match TRBD2. Losses at the gene ends were 2 bases for V and 1 base for J; bases not matched to a gene: 5. Germline CDR1 is SGDLS and CDR2 is YYNGEE. The length of the CDR3 is 15 residues. This CDR3 reads CASSVREGRSYEQYF. In nucleotides, the CDR3 is TGTGCCAGCAGCGTCCGGGAGGGGCGGTCCTACGAGCAGTACTTC.

The chain has TRBV13 and TRBJ2-1, with 9 positions matching TRBD1. CDR1 PRHDT and CDR2 FYEKMQ come from the germline V gene (reference sequence). V shed 5 bases, J shed 7 bases, and the junction held 9 bases outside the gene matches. The CDR3 covers 15 residues. This CDR3 is CASSRGQGFGNEQFF. The CDR3 DNA reads as TGTGCCAGCAGCCGGGGACAGGGTTTTGGTAATGAGCAGTTCTTC.